This T cell receptor (beta chain) was recovered during a study of CD8+ T cells in alopecia areata. Overall study: Among treated patients, oral tofacitinib was administered at 5 to 10 mg twice daily. Notes on the study in general: Links between baseline CD8+ expansion and response need larger treated cohorts. Lesional scalp, notably in alopecia totalis/universalis, had clonality above that of normal scalp. Within the top 100, expanded CD8+ clones significantly decreased with tofacitinib, as did scalp clonality.

Treatment defined: oral pan-JAK inhibitor, 5-10 mg twice daily. TCR sequencing used cDNA made by reverse transcription of extracted RNA. Only in-frame clones appear in the TCRdb table, and some are missing; sequencing was by immunoSEQ multiplex PCR. Among 65,000 to 75,000 clones listed, 25% to 35% were seen once. This clone turned up a few times. What it binds is unknown. The CDR3 contains 16 residues. The germline gives CDR1 SGHRS, CDR2 YFSETQ. V lost 0 bases to trimming and J lost 0 bases, with 10 bases between them. The specimen was CD8+ T cells sorted from blood, collected at week 4, from a patient treated with tofacitinib. The origin of this receptor is a human donor with alopecia areata. The rearrangement links TRBV5-1 to TRBJ1-3; D gene uncertain. CDR3 loop: CASSLAEWLSGNTIYF. The CDR3 DNA is TGCGCCAGCAGCTTGGCCGAGTGGCTCTCTGGAAACACCATATATTTT. The full variable domain, its missing parts supplied by reference TRBV5-1 and TRBJ1-3, is KAGVTQTPRYLIKTRGQQVTLSCSPISGHRSVSWYQQTPGQGLQFLFEYFSETQRNKGNFPGRFSGRQFSNSRSEMNVSTLELGDSALYLCASSLAEWLSGNTIYFGEGSWLTVV.